This T cell receptor (beta chain) was profiled in a study of technical replicates of blood from a handful of donors. TCRdb's copy holds only in-frame clones and misses some; the assay was immunoSEQ multiplex PCR. This sample yields around 8,000 clones, of which roughly 88% are seen a single time; about an eighth belongs to the top ten. The CDR3 sequence is 13 residues long. Trimming took 6 bases from V and 2 from J, leaving 10 bases between them. The germline V gene has CDR1 KGHSH and CDR2 LQKENI. This chain links TRBV18 with TRBJ2-5, with D unclear. The sequence was collected from a human donor in good health. Material: PBMCs. The CDR3 spells CASSQSRQETQYF. The CDR3 DNA is TGTGCCAGCTCCCAAAGCAGGCAAGAGACCCAGTACTTC.